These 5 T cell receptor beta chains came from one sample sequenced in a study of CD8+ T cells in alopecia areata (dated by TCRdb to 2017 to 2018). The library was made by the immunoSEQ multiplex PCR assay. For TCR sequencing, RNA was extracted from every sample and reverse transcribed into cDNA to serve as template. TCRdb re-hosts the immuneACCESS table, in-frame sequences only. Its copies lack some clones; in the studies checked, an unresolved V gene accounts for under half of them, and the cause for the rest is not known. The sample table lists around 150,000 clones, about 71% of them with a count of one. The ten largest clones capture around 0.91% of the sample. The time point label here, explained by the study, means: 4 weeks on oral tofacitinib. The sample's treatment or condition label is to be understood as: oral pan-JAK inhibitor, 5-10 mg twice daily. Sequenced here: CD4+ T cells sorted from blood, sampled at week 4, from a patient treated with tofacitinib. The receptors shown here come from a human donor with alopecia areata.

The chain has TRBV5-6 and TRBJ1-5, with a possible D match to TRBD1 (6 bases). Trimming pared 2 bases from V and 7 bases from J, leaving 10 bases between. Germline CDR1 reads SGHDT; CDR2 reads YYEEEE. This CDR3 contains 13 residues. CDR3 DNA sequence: TGTGCCAGCAGCTTCCAGGGGAGACAGCCCCAGCATTTT. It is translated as CASSFQGRQPQHF. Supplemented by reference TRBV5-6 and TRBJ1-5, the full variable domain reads DAGVTQSPTHLIKTRGQQVTLRCSPKSGHDTVSWYQQALGQGPQFIFQYYEEEERQRGNFPDRFSGHQFPNYSSELNVNALLLGDSALYLCASSFQGRQPQHFGDGTRLSIL.

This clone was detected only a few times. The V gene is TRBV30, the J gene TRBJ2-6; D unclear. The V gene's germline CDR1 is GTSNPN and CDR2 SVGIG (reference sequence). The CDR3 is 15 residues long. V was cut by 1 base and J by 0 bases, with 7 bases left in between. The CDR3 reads CAWSARISGANVLTF. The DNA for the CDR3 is TGTGCCTGGAGTGCCCGGATCTCTGGGGCCAACGTCCTGACTTTC.

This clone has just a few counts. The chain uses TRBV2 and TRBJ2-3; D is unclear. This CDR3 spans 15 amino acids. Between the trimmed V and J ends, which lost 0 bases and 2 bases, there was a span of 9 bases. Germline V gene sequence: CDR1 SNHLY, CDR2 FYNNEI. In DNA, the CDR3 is TGTGCCAGCAGTGAAGCGCAAGTCGCCACAGATACGCAGTATTTT. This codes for CASSEAQVATDTQYF.

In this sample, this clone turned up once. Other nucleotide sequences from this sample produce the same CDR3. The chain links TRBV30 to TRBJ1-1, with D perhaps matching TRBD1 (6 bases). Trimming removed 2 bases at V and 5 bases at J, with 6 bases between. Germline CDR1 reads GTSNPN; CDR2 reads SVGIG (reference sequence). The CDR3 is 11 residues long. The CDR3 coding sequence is TGTGCCTGGAGTAGGGGGACTGAAGCTTTCTTT. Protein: CAWSRGTEAFF. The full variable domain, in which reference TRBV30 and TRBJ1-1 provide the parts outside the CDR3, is SQTIHQWPATLVQPVGSPLSLECTVEGTSNPNLYWYRQAAGRGLQLLFYSVGIGQISSEVPQNLSASRPQDRQFILSSKKLLLSDSGFYLCAWSRGTEAFFGQGTRLTVV.

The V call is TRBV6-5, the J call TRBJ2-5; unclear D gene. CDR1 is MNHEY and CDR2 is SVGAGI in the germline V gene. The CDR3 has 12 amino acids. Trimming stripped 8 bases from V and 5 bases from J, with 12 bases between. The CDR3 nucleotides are TGTGCCAGCGGCGAGGCGTGGGAGACCCAGTACTTC. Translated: CASGEAWETQYF.